The text below deals with one T cell receptor beta chain. This sample was included in a study of cytomegalovirus exposure and HLA in healthy donors. Primers for the PCR totalled 60 Vbeta and 13 Jbeta. The method was immunoSEQ multiplex PCR; TCRdb's version includes in-frame clones alone and lacks a portion of them. The sample has about 99,000 clones, 65% to 80% seen once. CDR3 length: 13 residues. CDR1 is MNHNS, CDR2 SASEGT, per germline. The ends were cut back, 7 bases at V and 4 bases at J, with 11 bases in the middle. The chain is built from TRBV6-1 and TRBJ1-3; tentatively, D is TRBD1 (5 bases). This TCR was sampled from a woman under 30 in good health and CMV-seropositive. The sample comprised PBMCs. For the CDR3, the DNA is TGTGCCAGCATAGTCGGGGGAGGAAACACCATATATTTT. Translating gives CASIVGGGNTIYF.